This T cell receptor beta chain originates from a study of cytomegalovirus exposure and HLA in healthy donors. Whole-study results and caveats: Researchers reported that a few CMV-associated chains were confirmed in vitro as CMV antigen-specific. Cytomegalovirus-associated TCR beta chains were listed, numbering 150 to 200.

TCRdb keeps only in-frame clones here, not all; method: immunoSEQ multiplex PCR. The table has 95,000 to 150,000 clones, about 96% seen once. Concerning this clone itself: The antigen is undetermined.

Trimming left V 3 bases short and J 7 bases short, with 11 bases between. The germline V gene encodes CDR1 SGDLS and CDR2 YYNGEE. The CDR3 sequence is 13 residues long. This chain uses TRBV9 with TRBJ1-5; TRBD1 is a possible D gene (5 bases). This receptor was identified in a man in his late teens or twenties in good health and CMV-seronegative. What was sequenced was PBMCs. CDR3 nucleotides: TGTGCCAGCAGCGGGGGGGGTCCCCAGCCCCAGCATTTT. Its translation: CASSGGGPQPQHF. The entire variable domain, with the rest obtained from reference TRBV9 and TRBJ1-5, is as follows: DSGVTQTPKHLITATGQRVTLRCSPRSGDLSVYWYQQSLDQGLQFLIQYYNGEERAKGNILERFSAQQFPDLHSELNLSSLELGDSALYFCASSGGGPQPQHFGDGTRLSIL.